The 4 T cell receptor beta chains presented below share a single source sample, sequenced in a study of response to subunit inactivated influenza vaccine. TCRdb reanalysed the RT-PCR reads using MiXCR and keeps one entry per CDR3 protein. The sample lists a few hundred thousand distinct CDR3 sequences; about a fifth were seen once. The material was PBMCs from blood, obtained 21 months after vaccination. The receptor source for this set is a man aged 50 to 69 who received an inactivated influenza vaccine.

This clonotype has more than one count but fewer than ten. The gene calls are TRBV4-1 and TRBJ1-1; D is undetermined. CDR1 MGHRA and CDR2 YSYEKL come from the germline V gene. There are 14 residues in the CDR3. V was cut by 1 base and J by 1 base, with 7 bases left in between. The CDR3 loop reads CASSQGNKNTEAFF. For the CDR3, the DNA is TGCGCCAGCAGCCAAGGAAACAAGAACACTGAAGCTTTCTTT.

This chain uses TRBV20-1 with TRBJ1-3, with D hard to call. CDR3 size: 13 residues. V gave up 1 base and J gave up 0 bases, with 4 bases separating them. In germline, CDR1 is DFQATT, CDR2 SNEGSKA (reference sequence). This CDR3 reads CSARGGSGNTIYF. CDR3 in DNA: TGCAGTGCTAGAGGGGGCTCTGGAAACACCATATATTTT.

The genes are TRBV4-1 and TRBJ1-5, with TRBD1 as a possible D gene (5 bases). The CDR3 has 15 amino acids. V was shortened by 0 bases and J by 5 bases, with 11 bases between the two germline ends. CDR1 is MGHRA and CDR2 is YSYEKL in the germline V gene. As DNA, the CDR3 is TGCGCCAGCAGCCAAGACCCCCAGGGTGATCAGCCCCAGCATTTT. It encodes CASSQDPQGDQPQHF.

This clonotype was seen ten or more times. V usage is TRBV4-3 and J usage is TRBJ2-7; D unclear. The germline V and J ends were trimmed by 0 bases and 6 bases, with 9 bases remaining between them. The CDR3 is made up of 13 amino acids. Germline CDR1 reads LGHNA; CDR2 reads YSLEER. DNA of the CDR3: TGCGCCAGCAGCCAAGATTACGAGTCCGAGCAGTACTTC. Translated: CASSQDYESEQYF.